This TCR beta chain stems from a study of blood T cell repertoires in COVID-19. Study summary: Nucleic acid was either cDNA or gDNA, and it came from T cells, B-cell-depleted T cells, or PBMCs.

V was trimmed by 3 bases and J by 6 bases, leaving 9 bases between them. The CDR3 is 13 amino acids. The table came from immunoSEQ multiplex PCR; TCRdb's copy has only in-frame clones and leaves some out. Found here are about 100,000 clones, 70% to 80% of them singletons; the top ten hold 16%. The sequence was obtained from a human donor in a cohort sampled during active COVID-19. Material: peripheral blood. This rearrangement joins TRBV12-3 or TRBV12-4 to TRBJ2-4; D gene unclear. Written as DNA, the CDR3 is TGTGCCAGCAGTTTCTCAGAGGTAAACATTCAGTACTTC. Protein product: CASSFSEVNIQYF.